What follows are 10 T cell receptor beta chains derived from one specimen sequenced in a study of T cells in Graves' hyperthyroidism and ophthalmopathy. RNA transcripts provided the source from which TCR beta CDR3 regions were amplified. HTBI primers were employed in a first-round RT-PCR of the TCR CDR3. TCRdb reanalysed the multiplex PCR reads using MiXCR and keeps one entry per CDR3 protein. The data contain some 510,000 distinct CDR3 sequences, 20% to 25% of them seen just once; the ten biggest clones take up about 25%. The sequenced material came from blood. These receptors were taken from a man younger than 35 with Graves' hyperthyroidism.

This clonotype showed up many times. The chain recombines TRBV11-2 with TRBJ2-4, with D hard to call. Trimming removed 2 bases from V and 0 bases from J, with 11 bases in between. The germline V gene has CDR1 SGHAT and CDR2 FQNNGV. This CDR3 is built from 16 residues. CDR3 region: CASSLRLDIAKNIQYF. The DNA for the CDR3 is TGTGCCAGCAGCTTAAGACTTGATATAGCCAAAAACATTCAGTACTTC.

This clonotype was counted at least ten times. This rearrangement joins TRBV6-2 or TRBV6-3 to TRBJ1-2; D possibly corresponds to TRBD1 (6 bases). Germline V gene data show CDR1 as MNHEY and CDR2 as SVGEGT. Between the trimmed V and J ends, which lost 0 bases and 3 bases, there was a span of 17 bases. This CDR3 comprises 17 residues. The CDR3 DNA reads as TGTGCCAGCAGTTACTCTACAGGGAGGCGGAGTGACTATGGCTACACCTTC. Translating gives CASSYSTGRRSDYGYTF.

This clonotype showed up just a few times. This rearrangement joins TRBV6-2 or TRBV6-3 to TRBJ2-7; 9 bases agree with TRBD2. The ends lost 6 bases at V and 5 bases at J; junction bases unmatched: 8. Germline assignment: CDR1 MNHEY and CDR2 SVGEGT. There are 14 residues in the CDR3. The CDR3 DNA sequence: TGTGCCAGCAGGGTAGCGGGAGATCGGGACGAGCAGTACTTC. Its protein product is CASRVAGDRDEQYF.

This clonotype was observed a few times. CDR3 protein: CATKTGNTEAFF. The CDR3 DNA reads as TGTGCCACTAAAACAGGGAACACTGAAGCTTTCTTT. The chain employs TRBV10-3 and TRBJ1-1; D is perhaps TRBD1 (5 bases). CDR1 ENHRY and CDR2 SYGVKD come from the germline V gene. V gave up 10 bases and J gave up 1 base, with 10 bases separating them. CDR3 length equals 12 residues.

This clonotype occurred many times. The chain has TRBV5-1 and TRBJ1-5; D is ambiguous. Per the germline V gene, CDR1 is SGHRS and CDR2 is YFSETQ. V was trimmed by 5 bases and J by 5 bases, leaving 11 bases between them. The CDR3 is 13 residues long. CDR3 nucleotide sequence: TGCGCCAGCAGGGCTCACTGGGATCAGCCCCAGCATTTT. Translation gives CASRAHWDQPQHF. The whole variable domain, filled in from reference TRBV5-1 and TRBJ1-5, reads KAGVTQTPRYLIKTRGQQVTLSCSPISGHRSVSWYQQTPGQGLQFLFEYFSETQRNKGNFPGRFSGRQFSNSRSEMNVSTLELGDSALYLCASRAHWDQPQHFGDGTRLSIL.

The genes are TRBV28 and TRBJ1-2, with D unclear. From germline, CDR1 is MDHEN and CDR2 SYDVKM. V was pared by 5 bases and J by 6 bases, with 7 bases between. The CDR3 spans 11 residues. CDR3 nucleotides: TGTGCCAGCAGTACTCTTCATGGCTACACCTTC. This sequence encodes CASSTLHGYTF.

J is TRBJ1-2 and V is TRBV13; weak D call: TRBD1 (6 bases). Germline V gene sequence: CDR1 PRHDT, CDR2 FYEKMQ (reference sequence). The CDR3 has 15 residues. V shed 5 bases and J shed 5 bases, with 18 bases lying between them. CDR3 loop: CASSQGLGGRYGYTF. The CDR3 bases are TGTGCCAGCAGCCAAGGCCTCGGGGGCCGGTATGGCTACACCTTC. Full variable domain (missing parts from reference TRBV13 and TRBJ1-2): AAGVIQSPRHLIKEKRETATLKCYPIPRHDTVYWYQQGPGQDPQFLISFYEKMQSDKGSIPDRFSAQQFSDYHSELNMSSLELGDSALYFCASSQGLGGRYGYTFGSGTRLTVV.

The rearrangement links TRBV10-3 to TRBJ2-5; 7 positions agree with TRBD1. The V gene's germline CDR1 is ENHRY and CDR2 SYGVKD. V lost 4 bases, J lost 4 bases, and 6 bases stayed unmatched. CDR3 length: 14 amino acids. CDR3 in amino acids: CAISGQGGVETQYF. As DNA, the CDR3 is TGTGCCATCAGTGGACAGGGTGGGGTAGAGACCCAGTACTTC.

This clonotype was detected many times. V and J are TRBV7-9 and TRBJ1-1, with a weak D call TRBD1 (6 bases). Germline V CDR1 and CDR2: SEHNR, FQNEAQ (reference sequence). The CDR3 extends over 14 amino acids. V dropped 7 bases and J dropped 0 bases, with 12 bases sitting between them. The CDR3 DNA reads as TGTGCCAGCACCCGGGGGCAGGTGAACACTGAAGCTTTCTTT. Its translation is CASTRGQVNTEAFF.

This clonotype occurred many times. V is TRBV29-1 and J is TRBJ2-2; TRBD1 might be the D (6 bases). CDR1 and CDR2 (germline): SQVTM, ANQGSEA. V lost 7 bases, J lost 6 bases, and 15 bases lay in between. The CDR3 totals 13 residues. The CDR3 here is CSEIDRTSGELFF. The CDR3 nucleotides read TGCAGCGAAATCGACAGGACGTCCGGGGAGCTGTTTTTT.